The source of this T cell receptor beta chain is a study of cytomegalovirus exposure and HLA in healthy donors. Whole-study findings and limits: In vitro testing confirmed a few CMV-associated chains as specific for CMV antigens. For most TCR sequences rarity was the rule, although some public TCRs occurred in many donors. Published work reported that the classifier diagnosed cytomegalovirus status with high specificity and sensitivity.

A note on this clone: What it recognizes is unknown.

CDR1 is KGHSH and CDR2 is LQKENI in the germline V gene. The CDR3 is made up of 15 amino acids. V lost 2 bases to trimming and J lost 6 bases, with 15 bases between them. The assay was immunoSEQ multiplex PCR, and TCRdb's table has in-frame clones only and misses some. The sample has 90,000 to 150,000 clones; more than 75% are singletons. The chain employs TRBV18 and TRBJ2-3; tentative D call: TRBD2 (6 bases). This TCR came from a woman under 30 in good health and CMV-seropositive. Sequenced: PBMCs. The CDR3 sequence: CASSPSRLGQDTQYF. In nucleotides, the CDR3 is TGTGCCAGCTCACCAAGCCGACTAGGTCAGGATACGCAGTATTTT.